The clone carrying this T cell receptor (beta chain) was recorded a few times. The target antigen is unknown. The V segment lost 4 bases and the J segment 5 bases; nucleotides outside the gene matches: 7. Germline V lookup: CDR1 MNHNS, CDR2 SASEGT. The CDR3 is made up of 15 amino acids. The sample belongs to a study of cytomegalovirus exposure and HLA in healthy donors. Study-level points and caveats: One variant, a missense change in DCLRE1C, was linked in a later analysis to TCR beta V- and J-gene trimming. The authors considered a cluster of highly shared sequence variants likely to be a sequencing artifact. Most TCR sequences were rare, but some public TCRs occurred in many donors.

Primers for the PCR totalled 60 Vbeta and 13 Jbeta. Assay: immunoSEQ multiplex PCR; the TCRdb copy retains only in-frame clones and omits some. The profile covers more than 95,000 clones, with 60% to 80% appearing a single time and 3.5% to 4.5% taken by the ten largest. The receptor comes from a man aged 30 to 39 in good health and CMV-seronegative. V and J are TRBV6-1 and TRBJ2-1; 8 bases fit TRBD2. Sequencing was performed on PBMCs. The CDR3 DNA sequence: TGTGCCAGCAGTGCTACGGGGGGGCCAGACAATGAGCAGTTCTTC. It yields the protein CASSATGGPDNEQFF.